Listed below are T cell receptor beta chains from one sample, sequenced in a study of post-analysis software for immune sequencing data. TCRdb used MiXCR to reprocess the PCR reads, holding one entry per CDR3 protein. The sample consists of hundreds of thousands of distinct CDR3 sequences, roughly 29% of them appearing once. Source material: blood. The receptors were gathered from a girl aged 5 to 17 with multiple sclerosis. CDR3s include the opening cysteine and the closing phenylalanine or tryptophan. Each record gives: CDR3 length, V gene, J gene, CDR3 protein.

>13|TRBV4-3|TRBJ2-3
CASSQDLADTQYF
>14|TRBV20-1|TRBJ2-2
CSARDGQPTGELFF
>12|TRBV29-1|TRBJ1-2
CSARTGKFGYTF
>13|TRBV5-5|TRBJ1-2
CASSPTGLRGYTF
>16|TRBV7-9|TRBJ2-5
CASSQGPAGLQETQYF
>16|TRBV28|TRBJ2-7
CASSPWTGGISYEQYF
>14|TRBV27|TRBJ2-7
CASSPSGAGYEQYF
>13|TRBV20-1|TRBJ2-1
CSATIGGGHEQFF
>15|TRBV7-2|TRBJ1-1
CASSSSGQPSTEAFF
>17|TRBV20-1|TRBJ2-2
CSALWLAGGPNTGELFF
>10|TRBV2|TRBJ1-1
CASGKREAFF
>14|TRBV6-1|TRBJ2-7
CASSQDRRSYEQYF
>17|TRBV12-3/TRBV12-4|TRBJ2-3
CASSLGLAGDNADTQYF
>16|TRBV6-5|TRBJ2-2
CASRQRTVSNTGELFF
>11|TRBV10-3|TRBJ2-1
CAIREHNEQFF
>15|TRBV5-1|TRBJ2-1
CASSLRAQSYNERFF
>14|TRBV29-1|TRBJ2-3
CSVLTSPATDTQYF
>15|TRBV7-2|TRBJ2-5
CASSFSGRAQETQYF
>12|TRBV5-8|TRBJ2-7
CASSLLRREQYF
>15|TRBV2|TRBJ2-3
CASSGDRGGPDTQYF
>16|TRBV5-1|TRBJ1-3
CASSLVDISSGNTIYF
>17|TRBV7-2|TRBJ2-7
CASSVGQGPYLSYERYF
>14|TRBV15|TRBJ2-3
CATSEGMVSDTQYF
>15|TRBV7-9|TRBJ1-4
CASSSRDRKNEKLFF
>12|TRBV12-3/TRBV12-4|TRBJ2-1
CASSRYYNEQFF
>14|TRBV25-1|TRBJ2-7
CASTPFGGSYEQYF
>14|TRBV4-3|TRBJ2-5
CASSQMMSQETQYF
>15|TRBV4-3|TRBJ2-1
CASSQESGRAGEQFF
>14|TRBV20-1|TRBJ1-1
CSPRGQGSNTEAFF
>14|TRBV12-3/TRBV12-4|TRBJ2-1
CASRPSGSYDEQFF
>15|TRBV20-1|TRBJ1-2
CSARPPGTANYGYTF
>12|TRBV12-3/TRBV12-4|TRBJ2-7
CASSRQDYEQYF
>17|TRBV12-3/TRBV12-4|TRBJ2-1
CASSAPRTSGGENEQFF
>15|TRBV5-1|TRBJ2-3
CASSLDSVGTDTQYF
>16|TRBV5-5|TRBJ2-1
CASSFWTAGRNNEQFF
>15|TRBV11-3|TRBJ2-1
CASSKRGEAYNEQFF
>15|TRBV18|TRBJ2-5
CASSETGALGETQYF
>16|TRBV4-3|TRBJ2-7
CASSQEWAGNSYEQYF
>13|TRBV24-1|TRBJ1-1
CATKTDGGTEAFF
>15|TRBV27|TRBJ1-2
CASSPYNGANYGYTF
>15|TRBV15|TRBJ1-2
CATSRDTDGNYGYTF
>15|TRBV11-2|TRBJ1-2
CASSLGGGIGYGYTF
>13|TRBV7-2|TRBJ1-6
CASTSTFNSPLHF
>9|TRBV20-1|TRBJ1-2
CSATPGYTF
>16|TRBV29-1|TRBJ2-3
CSVEGTSGRAIDTQYF
>14|TRBV20-1|TRBJ2-3
CSSRDLASTDTQYF
>13|TRBV9|TRBJ2-3
CASSSSHVDTQYF
>13|TRBV13|TRBJ1-2
CARSPTGQYGYTF
>17|TRBV3-1|TRBJ2-7
CDSSQAEGGFLREIQYF
>15|TRBV2|TRBJ2-6
CASSETHSGANVLTF
>13|TRBV3-1|TRBJ2-5
CASTTGIQETQYF
>13|TRBV12-3/TRBV12-4|TRBJ1-2
CASKMDLNYGYTF